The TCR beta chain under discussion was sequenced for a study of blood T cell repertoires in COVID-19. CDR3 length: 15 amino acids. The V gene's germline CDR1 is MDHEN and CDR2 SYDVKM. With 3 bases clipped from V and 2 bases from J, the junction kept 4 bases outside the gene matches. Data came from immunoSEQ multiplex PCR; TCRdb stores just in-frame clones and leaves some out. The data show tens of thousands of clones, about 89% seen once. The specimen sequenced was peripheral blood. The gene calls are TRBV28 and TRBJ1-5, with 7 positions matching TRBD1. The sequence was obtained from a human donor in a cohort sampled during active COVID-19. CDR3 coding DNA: TGTGCCAGCAGTTTCACAGGGGTAGGCAATCAGCCCCAGCATTTT. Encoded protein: CASSFTGVGNQPQHF.